The 10 T cell receptor beta chains below come from one sample, sequenced in a study of breast tumors, draining lymph nodes, adjacent tissues. Axillary draining lymph nodes of breast cancer patients supplied the node samples. MiXCR was run by TCRdb on the multiplex PCR reads, yielding one entry per CDR3 protein. The repertoire holds 200,000 or so distinct CDR3 sequences, with 25% to 40% as singletons. Sequencing was performed on axillary lymph node tissue. All receptors derive from a female donor with breast cancer. Some clones in this sample may be carry-over from other donors' samples.

This clonotype has at least ten counts. The chain joins TRBV5-1 to TRBJ2-5; TRBD2 agrees at 16 bases. The CDR3 is 17 amino acids. V gave up 2 bases and J gave up 2 bases; unmatched junction bases: 3. The germline V gene has CDR1 SGHRS and CDR2 YFSETQ. CDR3 in DNA: TGCGCCAGCAGCTTACCGGGACTAGCGGGAGGGCAAGAGACCCAGTACTTC. Translating gives CASSLPGLAGGQETQYF.

The CDR3 region has the DNA TGTGCCAGCAGACTGAACAGGGGGAACACTGAAGCTTTCTTT. Amino acid sequence: CASRLNRGNTEAFF. J is TRBJ1-1 and V is TRBV3-1; 7 positions match TRBD1. Trimming at V came to 6 bases and at J to 1 base, leaving 5 bases not matched to a gene. CDR1 LGHDT and CDR2 YNNKEL come from the germline V gene (reference sequence). This CDR3 is built from 14 residues.

V is TRBV29-1 and J is TRBJ2-3, with 7 bases aligning to TRBD2. Germline V CDR1 and CDR2: SQVTM, ANQGSEA. CDR3 length: 14 residues. J lost 4 bases, V lost 8 bases, and 12 bases had no gene match. In DNA form, the CDR3 reads TGCAGCAGTTACGGGGCGGGAGCGGCAGATACGCAGTATTTT. This sequence encodes CSSYGAGAADTQYF.

The chain uses TRBV7-9 and TRBJ1-4; TRBD1 matches at 9 bases. Germline V CDR1 and CDR2: SEHNR, FQNEAQ (reference sequence). Trimming took 8 bases from V and 4 from J; bases not matched to a gene: 8. The CDR3 spans 15 residues. The CDR3 reads CASSPPGQGNEKLFF. For the CDR3, the DNA is TGTGCCAGCTCCCCCCCGGGACAGGGTAATGAAAAACTGTTTTTT. Variable domain in full (rest from reference TRBV7-9 and TRBJ1-4): DTGVSQNPRHKITKRGQNVTFRCDPISEHNRLYWYRQTLGQGPEFLTYFQNEAQLEKSRLLSDRFSAERPKGSFSTLEIQRTEQGDSAMYLCASSPPGQGNEKLFFGSGTQLSVL.

This clonotype came up many times. The V call is TRBV30, the J call TRBJ2-5; either TRBD1 or TRBD2 may supply D (5 bases each). The CDR3 sequence is 18 residues long. Germline assignment: CDR1 GTSNPN and CDR2 SVGIG (reference sequence). The ends were cut back, 0 bases at V and 6 bases at J, with 26 bases in the middle. The CDR3 bases are TGTGCCTGGAGTGTTTCCCGCCCCGGGACCGCAAGTAGAAAGACCCAGTACTTC. Amino acid sequence: CAWSVSRPGTASRKTQYF.

The chain links TRBV2 to TRBJ1-6; D may be TRBD1 (6 bases). V was cut by 4 bases and J by 8 bases, with 15 bases left in between. CDR3 length: 15 residues. Germline V gives CDR1 SNHLY, CDR2 FYNNEI. The chain's CDR3 is CASSATGTRDSPLHF. The CDR3 DNA reads TGTGCCAGCAGTGCAACCGGGACAAGAGATTCACCCCTCCACTTT.

The J gene is TRBJ1-5, the V gene TRBV6-6, with D possibly matching TRBD1 (6 bases). The CDR3 is 12 amino acids. Trimming pared 5 bases from V and 14 bases from J, leaving 16 bases between. From germline, CDR1 is MNHNY and CDR2 SVGAGI (reference sequence). Written as DNA, the CDR3 is TGTGCCAGCAGTACATCGGACAGCTACGAGCATTTT. The encoded protein is CASSTSDSYEHF.

This chain connects TRBV29-1 to TRBJ1-6; D is ambiguous. The CDR3 spans 9 residues. Germline CDR1 is SQVTM and CDR2 is ANQGSEA. Trimming took off 7 bases at V and 11 bases at J, with 6 bases between the two ends. The CDR3 protein is CSGWTPLHF. Here the CDR3 DNA reads TGCAGCGGGTGGACACCCCTCCACTTT.

V gene TRBV9 combines with J gene TRBJ2-3; D is tentatively TRBD1 or TRBD2 (5 bases each). Germline V gives CDR1 SGDLS, CDR2 YYNGEE. The CDR3 runs to 17 residues. V was trimmed by 4 bases and J by 8 bases, leaving 26 bases between them. The CDR3 DNA reads as TGTGCCAGCAGCCAAGAGGGAATGGGGGTAGCCGACGCTACGCAGTATTTT. Amino acids: CASSQEGMGVADATQYF.

This clonotype was counted ten times or more. This chain joins TRBV7-2 and TRBJ1-5; tentatively, D is TRBD1 (5 bases). The CDR3 length is 15 residues. The V gene's germline CDR1 is SGHTA and CDR2 FQGNSA. With 3 bases removed from V and 3 bases from J, the gap between germline ends came to 12 bases. The CDR3: CASSFAGANNQPQHF. The CDR3 coding sequence is TGTGCCAGCAGCTTTGCCGGGGCTAACAATCAGCCCCAGCATTTT.